A selection of T cell receptor beta chains follows, all from one sample in a study of prognosis after radiotherapy for stage I lung cancer. TCRdb ran MiXCR on the multiplex PCR reads and lists one entry per CDR3 protein. The sample consists of roughly 30,000 distinct CDR3 sequences, around 40% of them appearing once. Material: PBMCs, obtained before or after stereotactic body radiation therapy (not recorded which). These receptors were collected from a donor aged 50 or older with non-small cell lung cancer. Each CDR3 is given with its conserved first and last residue.

j_call,v_call,cdr3_aa
TRBJ2-7,TRBV19,CASSITGNPYEQYF
TRBJ1-1,TRBV28,CASSLYSGLTEAFF
TRBJ1-6,TRBV6-2/TRBV6-3,CASSSGTHNSPLHF
TRBJ1-2,TRBV5-4,CASSLPGPGSGDSGYTF
TRBJ2-2,TRBV6-1,CASSPSQNTGELFF
TRBJ2-1,TRBV28,CASSSSGWVAGSNEQFF
TRBJ2-1,TRBV29-1,CSVTGLAGGSYNEQFF
TRBJ1-2,TRBV13,CASSLGEGGYTF
TRBJ2-1,TRBV3-1,CASSQDGGGRDEQFF
TRBJ2-2,TRBV6-2/TRBV6-3,CASIPYLNTGELFF
TRBJ2-2,TRBV5-1,CASSLGGAGELFF
TRBJ1-5,TRBV5-6,CASSAVGRSNQPQHF
TRBJ1-6,TRBV6-1,CASSPGTHNSPLHF
TRBJ2-7,TRBV6-2/TRBV6-3,CASSEYEQYF